Given below is one T cell receptor beta chain in context. The antigen is not known. This sample is part of a study of post-analysis software for immune sequencing data. CDR3 length: 16 residues. V lost 0 bases and J lost 4; bases outside the gene matches: 9. The germline gives CDR1 SGHNT, CDR2 YYREEE (reference sequence). Sequencing libraries made from TCR beta cDNA carried unique molecular identifiers. TCRdb recomputed calls from the PCR reads with MiXCR, one row per CDR3 protein. The sample lists 600,000 to 700,000 distinct CDR3 sequences; approximately 60% were seen once. Overall study results and limits: Higher frequency in patients than in controls was seen for roughly five TRBV segments, with TRBV5-6, TRBV5-1 and TRBV20-1 among them. Significantly lower normalized Chao1 diversity was found in patients with multiple sclerosis relative to controls.

The sequenced sample was blood. This TCR came from a girl between 2 and 10 years old with multiple sclerosis. The gene calls are TRBV5-4 and TRBJ2-5; 7 bases map to TRBD2. The CDR3 is CASSLEASGLPETQYF. DNA for the CDR3: TGTGCCAGCAGCTTGGAAGCTAGCGGATTACCAGAGACCCAGTACTTC.